A single T cell receptor beta chain is shown here with its context. The data derive from a study of blood T cell repertoires in COVID-19. Across the study: The origin of the acute and convalescent COVID-19 samples was the United States, Italy and Spain. PBMCs, B-cell-depleted T cells, or T cells provided the cDNA or gDNA that made up the material.

Authors' data handling: By means of reference gene primer amplification, nucleated cell counts were estimated. The table came from immunoSEQ multiplex PCR; TCRdb's copy has only in-frame clones and leaves some out. That table gives V, J and clone size, and the DNA gave D and trimming. The sample records 52,000 or so clones, 82% being singletons. The CDR3 contains 13 residues. The ends were cut back, 5 bases at V and 5 bases at J, with 12 bases in the middle. The source material was peripheral blood. The chain recombines TRBV12-3 or TRBV12-4 with TRBJ2-5; no firm D call. The clonotype comes from a human donor in a cohort sampled during active COVID-19. CDR3 DNA: TGTGCCAGCAGTCGACATACTGGTGAGACCCAGTACTTC. Its protein product is CASSRHTGETQYF.